The clone carrying this T cell receptor (beta chain) was seen only a few times. Its antigen is not known. The sample is drawn from a study of blood T cells in healthy people across ages. Whole-study results and caveats: Naive and antigen-experienced cells could not be conclusively compared, given unsorted PBMCs.

The CDR3 is 17 residues long. Germline CDR1 and CDR2: LGHNA and YNFKEQ. Trimming cost V 0 bases and J 2 bases; bases outside gene matches: 6. Primed by a sample-barcoded 5' primer and a J-beta primer mix, a second PCR proceeded for about 7 to 11 cycles. A 12-random-nucleotide template-switch adaptor tagged each cDNA molecule. Every sample returned 2.5 million or more CDR3-containing paired-end reads. TCRdb used MiXCR to reprocess the 5' RACE reads, holding one entry per CDR3 protein. The sample lists hundreds of thousands of distinct CDR3 sequences, under 40% occurring once. The TCR originated in a man between 18 and 35 years old in good health. What was sequenced was blood. This chain joins TRBV4-2 and TRBJ2-5, with TRBD2 identical over 10 bases. The CDR3 nucleotides read TGTGCCAGCAGCCAAGATTCAGCGGGGGGGGGTCAAGAGACCCAGTACTTC. As protein: CASSQDSAGGGQETQYF.